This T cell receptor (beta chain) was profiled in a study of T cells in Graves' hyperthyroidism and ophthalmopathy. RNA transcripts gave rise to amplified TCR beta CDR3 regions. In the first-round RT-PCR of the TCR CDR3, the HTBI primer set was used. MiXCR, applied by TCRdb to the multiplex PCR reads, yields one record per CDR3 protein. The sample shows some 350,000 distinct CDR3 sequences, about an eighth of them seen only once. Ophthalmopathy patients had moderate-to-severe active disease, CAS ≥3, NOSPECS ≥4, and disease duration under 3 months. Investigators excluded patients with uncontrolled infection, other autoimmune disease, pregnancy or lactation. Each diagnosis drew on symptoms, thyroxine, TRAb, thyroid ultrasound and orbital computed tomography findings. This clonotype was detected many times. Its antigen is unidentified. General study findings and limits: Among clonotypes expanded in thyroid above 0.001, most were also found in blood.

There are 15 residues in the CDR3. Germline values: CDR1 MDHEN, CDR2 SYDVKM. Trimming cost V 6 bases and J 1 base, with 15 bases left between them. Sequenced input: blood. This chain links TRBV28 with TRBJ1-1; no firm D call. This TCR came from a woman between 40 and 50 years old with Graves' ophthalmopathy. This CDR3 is CASSSPAPPNTEAFF. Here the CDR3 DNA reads TGTGCCAGCAGCTCCCCTGCACCCCCGAACACTGAAGCTTTCTTT.